A selection of T cell receptor beta chains follows, all from one sample in a study of OX40 agonist ivuxolimab in advanced cancers. Sequenced by immunoSEQ multiplex PCR; TCRdb stores in-frame clones only, minus some. The profile covers 60,000 or so clones, with roughly 88% appearing a single time and 5% taken by the ten largest. This specimen consisted of CD4+ or CD8+ T cells sorted from blood, obtained in a trial of the OX40 agonist ivuxolimab. These receptors were collected from an adult with an advanced solid tumor such as melanoma, head and neck, liver or kidney cancer. The CDR3 runs from the conserved cysteine through the conserved F or W. A D gene is named only where the DNA matches it firmly. Size is stated for part of the rows, as once, few or many counts, or as a class when the clone is expanded.

abundance: .
v_gene: TRBV11-3
j_gene: TRBJ2-3
d_gene: .
CDR3nt: TGTGCCAGCAGCTTATTCAGCACAGGGGGGGCAGATACGCAGTATTTT
CDR3aa: CASSLFSTGGADTQYF

abundance: once
v_gene: TRBV5-5
j_gene: TRBJ2-1
d_gene: .
CDR3nt: TGTGCCAGCAGCTTGTTACCAGGAGGCAATGAGCAGTTCTTC
CDR3aa: CASSLLPGGNEQFF

abundance: .
v_gene: TRBV5-5
j_gene: TRBJ2-2
d_gene: TRBD1
CDR3nt: TGTGCCAGCAGCTTGGAAACAGGGGTTATCGAGTTTTTT
CDR3aa: CASSLETGVIEFF

abundance: .
v_gene: TRBV6-1
j_gene: TRBJ1-2
d_gene: .
CDR3nt: TGTGCCAGCAGTGAAGACGTGAGGTCCTATGGCTACACCTTC
CDR3aa: CASSEDVRSYGYTF

abundance: .
v_gene: TRBV6-1
j_gene: TRBJ2-7
d_gene: TRBD1
CDR3nt: TGTGCCAGCAGATCTGACAGGGTCGAGCAGTACTTC
CDR3aa: CASRSDRVEQYF

abundance: .
v_gene: TRBV7-9
j_gene: TRBJ1-6
d_gene: .
CDR3nt: TGTGCCAGCAGCTTATTTATAGGCCAGGGGAATTCACCCCTCCACTTT
CDR3aa: CASSLFIGQGNSPLHF

abundance: .
v_gene: TRBV18
j_gene: TRBJ1-6
d_gene: .
CDR3nt: TGTGCCAGCTCACCACGGGATTCCTATAATTCACCCCTCCACTTT
CDR3aa: CASSPRDSYNSPLHF

abundance: .
v_gene: TRBV7-6
j_gene: TRBJ1-2
d_gene: .
CDR3nt: TGTGCCAGCAGCTTAGGGCGCGATGGCTACACCTTC
CDR3aa: CASSLGRDGYTF

abundance: .
v_gene: TRBV28
j_gene: TRBJ1-2
d_gene: .
CDR3nt: TGTGCCAGCAGTTTAATGGGGGCGAACACGATCAATGGCTACACCTTC
CDR3aa: CASSLMGANTINGYTF

abundance: .
v_gene: TRBV28
j_gene: TRBJ2-3
d_gene: .
CDR3nt: TGTGCCAGCAGCCCCCCCCGGGACACCGGAGATACGCAGTATTTT
CDR3aa: CASSPPRDTGDTQYF

abundance: .
v_gene: TRBV29-1
j_gene: TRBJ2-1
d_gene: TRBD2
CDR3nt: TGCAGCGGCGCGGGGGGGACCTACAATGAGCAGTTCTTC
CDR3aa: CSGAGGTYNEQFF

abundance: .
v_gene: TRBV7-8
j_gene: TRBJ1-1
d_gene: .
CDR3nt: TGTGCCAGCAGCTTAGAGAGGGGGGACACTGAAGCTTTCTTT
CDR3aa: CASSLERGDTEAFF

abundance: once
v_gene: TRBV28
j_gene: TRBJ2-1
d_gene: .
CDR3nt: TGTGCCAGCGGACAGACAGGGAGGGATGAGCAGTTCTTC
CDR3aa: CASGQTGRDEQFF

abundance: .
v_gene: TRBV28
j_gene: TRBJ2-7
d_gene: TRBD2
CDR3nt: TGTGCCAGCCTCGGGAGCGGGAGGGCGGGTGAGCAGTACTTC
CDR3aa: CASLGSGRAGEQYF

abundance: .
v_gene: TRBV6-1
j_gene: TRBJ1-3
d_gene: .
CDR3nt: TGTGCCAGCAGTCAGGAGGTGGGAAACACCATATATTTT
CDR3aa: CASSQEVGNTIYF

abundance: .
v_gene: TRBV7-2
j_gene: TRBJ1-2
d_gene: .
CDR3nt: TGTGCCAGCAGCTTAGAACAGGCCTATGGCTACACCTTC
CDR3aa: CASSLEQAYGYTF

abundance: .
v_gene: TRBV6-1
j_gene: TRBJ2-1
d_gene: TRBD1
CDR3nt: TGTGCCAGCAGTCCCCAGGGGGCGCGCAATGAGCAGTTCTTC
CDR3aa: CASSPQGARNEQFF

abundance: .
v_gene: TRBV28
j_gene: TRBJ1-5
d_gene: .
CDR3nt: TGTGCGACTCTCCGACAGGATCAGCCCCAGCATTTT
CDR3aa: CATLRQDQPQHF

abundance: .
v_gene: TRBV6-1
j_gene: TRBJ1-2
d_gene: .
CDR3nt: TGTGCCAGCAGTGGAGAGAGGGAGGGAGACTATGGCTACACCTTC
CDR3aa: CASSGEREGDYGYTF

abundance: .
v_gene: TRBV29-1
j_gene: TRBJ1-6
d_gene: .
CDR3nt: TGCAGCGTTGAGGTGACAGCTAATTCACCCCTCCACTTT
CDR3aa: CSVEVTANSPLHF

abundance: .
v_gene: TRBV7-6
j_gene: TRBJ2-2
d_gene: .
CDR3nt: TGTGCCAGCAGCTTAGGCCCAACAGGGCGGGCCACCGGGGAGCTGTTTTTT
CDR3aa: CASSLGPTGRATGELFF

abundance: .
v_gene: TRBV28
j_gene: TRBJ1-5
d_gene: .
CDR3nt: TGTGCCAGCAGTATCGCAGCGGGGGCCCAGCATTTT
CDR3aa: CASSIAAGAQHF

abundance: .
v_gene: TRBV27
j_gene: TRBJ1-1
d_gene: TRBD1
CDR3nt: TGTGCCAGCAGACAGTTGGGGATACAGGGGGACATGAACACTGAAGCTTTCTTT
CDR3aa: CASRQLGIQGDMNTEAFF

abundance: .
v_gene: TRBV5-4
j_gene: TRBJ2-2
d_gene: TRBD1
CDR3nt: TGTGCCAGCAGCTTGGAAGGGGGCGCAGGCACCGGGGAGCTGTTTTTT
CDR3aa: CASSLEGGAGTGELFF

abundance: .
v_gene: TRBV14
j_gene: TRBJ2-1
d_gene: .
CDR3nt: TGTGCCAGCAGCCAAGATGGAGGAGCGAATGAGCAGTTCTTC
CDR3aa: CASSQDGGANEQFF

abundance: .
v_gene: TRBV6-5
j_gene: TRBJ1-1
d_gene: .
CDR3nt: TGTGCCAGCAGCCAGGGTGTTGAAGCTTTCTTT
CDR3aa: CASSQGVEAFF

abundance: .
v_gene: TRBV29-1
j_gene: TRBJ2-1
d_gene: .
CDR3nt: TGCAGCGACGACAGCCAAAGGAATGAGCAGTTCTTC
CDR3aa: CSDDSQRNEQFF

abundance: once
v_gene: TRBV19
j_gene: TRBJ1-2
d_gene: TRBD1
CDR3nt: TGTGCCAGTAGTCCCCTAACGACAGGGAACTATGGCTACACCTTC
CDR3aa: CASSPLTTGNYGYTF

abundance: .
v_gene: TRBV7-2
j_gene: TRBJ2-7
d_gene: TRBD1
CDR3nt: TGTGCCAGCAGCCCTCAGACAGGGGTGGCCTACGAGCAGTACTTC
CDR3aa: CASSPQTGVAYEQYF

abundance: .
v_gene: TRBV14
j_gene: TRBJ1-3
d_gene: .
CDR3nt: TGTGCCAGCAGCCAAGTTGACAGATACTCTGGAAACACCATATATTTT
CDR3aa: CASSQVDRYSGNTIYF

abundance: once
v_gene: TRBV7-2
j_gene: TRBJ2-1
d_gene: TRBD2
CDR3nt: TGTGCCAGCAGCAACGGACTAGCGGGAGTCCGAGAGCAGTTCTTC
CDR3aa: CASSNGLAGVREQFF

abundance: once
v_gene: TRBV28
j_gene: TRBJ1-1
d_gene: .
CDR3nt: TGTGCCAGCAGACAGCCATCTTCCTCCTATCCCGCTGAAGCTTTCTTT
CDR3aa: CASRQPSSSYPAEAFF

abundance: .
v_gene: TRBV7-8
j_gene: TRBJ2-7
d_gene: .
CDR3nt: TGTGCCAGCAGCTTAGCCTTCCCGGTTGGGGGATCCTACGAGCAGTACTTC
CDR3aa: CASSLAFPVGGSYEQYF

abundance: .
v_gene: TRBV10-3
j_gene: TRBJ2-5
d_gene: TRBD2
CDR3nt: TGTGCCATCAGTGGGAATCGGCTAGCGGGGGGCCCACAAGAGACCCAGTACTTC
CDR3aa: CAISGNRLAGGPQETQYF

abundance: .
v_gene: TRBV7-2
j_gene: TRBJ2-3
d_gene: TRBD1
CDR3nt: TGTGCCAGCAGCCCCGACAGGGTTGGCACAGATACGCAGTATTTT
CDR3aa: CASSPDRVGTDTQYF

abundance: once
v_gene: TRBV2
j_gene: TRBJ2-2
d_gene: .
CDR3nt: TGTGCCAGCAGTGGCGGAGGGAACACCGGGGAGCTGTTTTTT
CDR3aa: CASSGGGNTGELFF

abundance: once
v_gene: TRBV25-1
j_gene: TRBJ1-2
d_gene: TRBD1
CDR3nt: TGTGCCAGCAGCCCAGACAGGGGGCTGATACACACCTTC
CDR3aa: CASSPDRGLIHTF

abundance: .
v_gene: TRBV18
j_gene: TRBJ2-2
d_gene: .
CDR3nt: TGTGCCAGCTCACCAGGGACCTTGAACACCGGGGAGCTGTTTTTT
CDR3aa: CASSPGTLNTGELFF

abundance: .
v_gene: TRBV5-5
j_gene: TRBJ2-5
d_gene: .
CDR3nt: TGTGCCAGCAGCTTGGAAGGACTTCAAGAGACCCAGTACTTC
CDR3aa: CASSLEGLQETQYF

abundance: .
v_gene: TRBV18
j_gene: TRBJ2-1
d_gene: .
CDR3nt: TGTGCCAGCGGAAGTGGGACGGTGGATGAGCAGTTCTTC
CDR3aa: CASGSGTVDEQFF